This TCR beta chain originates from a study of T cell repertoires in cytomegalovirus infection. At the level of the study: CMV epitopes that were recently identified and HLA-C-restricted were used alongside well-studied HLA-B-restricted ones. Study outcomes and limitations: Cumulative public TCR beta family frequency identified CMV carriers with the relevant HLA.

There are 15 residues in the CDR3. Trimming removed 4 bases at V and 2 bases at J, with 12 bases between. Germline values: CDR1 SQVTM, CDR2 ANQGSEA. To note about this clonotype: The antigen is undetermined.

TCRdb re-analysed the reads in MiXCR, keeping a single row per CDR3 protein. This sample yields around 430,000 distinct CDR3 sequences, of which about 42% are seen a single time; 43% belongs to the top ten. This TCR was recovered from a human donor in good health (CMV status not recorded). Some clones in this sample may be carry-over from other donors' samples. The rearrangement uses TRBV29-1 and TRBJ2-6; D perhaps matches TRBD2 (6 bases). This material consisted of cultured PBMCs, taken from culture after CMV antigen stimulation. CDR3 nucleotides: TGCAGCGTTGGAGGAGGAGGGGCTGGGGCCAACGTCCTGACTTTC. Translated: CSVGGGGAGANVLTF.